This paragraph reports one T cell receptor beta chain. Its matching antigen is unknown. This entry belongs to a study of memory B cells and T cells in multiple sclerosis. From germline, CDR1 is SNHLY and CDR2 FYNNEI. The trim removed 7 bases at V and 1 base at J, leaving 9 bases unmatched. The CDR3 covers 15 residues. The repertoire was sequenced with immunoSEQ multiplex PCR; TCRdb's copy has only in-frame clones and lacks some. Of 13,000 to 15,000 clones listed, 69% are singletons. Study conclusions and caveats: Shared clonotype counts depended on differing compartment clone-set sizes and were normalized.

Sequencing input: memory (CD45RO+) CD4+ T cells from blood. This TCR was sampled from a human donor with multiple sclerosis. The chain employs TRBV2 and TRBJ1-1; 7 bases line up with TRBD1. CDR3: CASTLRQGGNTEAFF. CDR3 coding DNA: TGTGCCAGCACCCTCCGACAGGGCGGGAACACTGAAGCTTTCTTT.